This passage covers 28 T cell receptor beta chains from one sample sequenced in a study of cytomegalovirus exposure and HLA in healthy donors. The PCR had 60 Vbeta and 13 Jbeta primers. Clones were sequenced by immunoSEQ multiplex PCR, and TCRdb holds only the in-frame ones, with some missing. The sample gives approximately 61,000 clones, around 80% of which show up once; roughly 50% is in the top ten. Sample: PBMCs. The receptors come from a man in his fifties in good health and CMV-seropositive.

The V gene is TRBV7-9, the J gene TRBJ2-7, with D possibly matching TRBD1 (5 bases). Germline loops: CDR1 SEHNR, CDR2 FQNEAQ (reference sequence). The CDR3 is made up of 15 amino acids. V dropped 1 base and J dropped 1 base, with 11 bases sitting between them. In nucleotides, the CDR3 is TGTGCCAGCAGCTTAGGGGGCCAGCCTTCCTACGAGCAGTACTTC. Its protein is CASSLGGQPSYEQYF.

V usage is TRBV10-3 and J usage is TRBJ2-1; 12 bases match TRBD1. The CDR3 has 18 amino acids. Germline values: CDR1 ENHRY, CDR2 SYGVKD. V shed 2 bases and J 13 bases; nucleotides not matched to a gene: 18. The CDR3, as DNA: TGTGCCATCAGTGAGACAGACCGAACCGGGACAGGGGGCCCCCCCCAGTTCTTC. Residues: CAISETDRTGTGGPPQFF.

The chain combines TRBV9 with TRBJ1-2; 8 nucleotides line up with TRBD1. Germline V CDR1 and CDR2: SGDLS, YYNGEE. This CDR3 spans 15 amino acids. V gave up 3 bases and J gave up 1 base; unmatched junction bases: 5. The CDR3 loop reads CASSGRTGNNYGYTF. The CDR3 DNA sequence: TGTGCCAGCAGCGGGCGGACAGGGAATAACTATGGCTACACCTTC. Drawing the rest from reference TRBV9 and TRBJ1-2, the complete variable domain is DSGVTQTPKHLITATGQRVTLRCSPRSGDLSVYWYQQSLDQGLQFLIQYYNGEERAKGNILERFSAQQFPDLHSELNLSSLELGDSALYFCASSGRTGNNYGYTFGSGTRLTVV.

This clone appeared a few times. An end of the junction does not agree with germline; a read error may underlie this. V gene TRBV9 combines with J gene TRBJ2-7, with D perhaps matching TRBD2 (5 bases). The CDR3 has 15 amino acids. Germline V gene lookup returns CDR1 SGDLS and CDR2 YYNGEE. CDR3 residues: CASSSQRPSPYQQYF. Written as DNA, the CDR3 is TGTGCCAGCAGCTCCCAGCGGCCCAGCCCCTACCAGCAGTACTTC.

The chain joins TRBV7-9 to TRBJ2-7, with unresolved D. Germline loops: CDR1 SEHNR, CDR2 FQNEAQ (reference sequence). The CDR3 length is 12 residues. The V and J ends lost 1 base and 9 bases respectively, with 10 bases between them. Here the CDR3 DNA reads TGTGCCAGCAGCTTAGACTTACGCGGGCAGTACTTC. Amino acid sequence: CASSLDLRGQYF. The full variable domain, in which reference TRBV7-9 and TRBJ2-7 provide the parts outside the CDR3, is DTGVSQNPRHKITKRGQNVTFRCDPISEHNRLYWYRQTLGQGPEFLTYFQNEAQLEKSRLLSDRFSAERPKGSFSTLEIQRTEQGDSAMYLCASSLDLRGQYFGPGTRLTVT.

CDR3 sequence: CAISEGSDRAYEQYF. CDR3 sequence (DNA): TGTGCCATCAGTGAGGGAAGCGACCGGGCCTACGAGCAGTACTTC. The chain employs TRBV10-3 and TRBJ2-7, with D unresolved. V was cut by 2 bases and J by 2 bases, with 13 bases left in between. This CDR3 is 15 amino acids long. CDR1 and CDR2 from the germline V gene are ENHRY and SYGVKD.

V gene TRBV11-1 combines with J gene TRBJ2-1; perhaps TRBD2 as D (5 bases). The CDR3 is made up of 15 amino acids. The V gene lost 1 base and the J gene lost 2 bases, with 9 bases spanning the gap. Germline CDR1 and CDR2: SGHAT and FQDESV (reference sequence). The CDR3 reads CASSLVRGTYNEQFF. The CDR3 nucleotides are TGTGCCAGCAGCTTAGTTAGAGGGACCTACAATGAGCAGTTCTTC.

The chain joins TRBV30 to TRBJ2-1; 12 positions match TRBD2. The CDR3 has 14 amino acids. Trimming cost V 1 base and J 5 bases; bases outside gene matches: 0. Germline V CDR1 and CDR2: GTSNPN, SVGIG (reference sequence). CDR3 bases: TGTGCCTGGAGTGGGACTAGCGGGAACAATGAGCAGTTCTTC. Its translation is CAWSGTSGNNEQFF.

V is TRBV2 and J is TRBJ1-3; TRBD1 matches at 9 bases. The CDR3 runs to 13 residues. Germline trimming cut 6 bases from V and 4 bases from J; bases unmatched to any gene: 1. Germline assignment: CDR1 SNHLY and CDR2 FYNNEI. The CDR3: CASRTGGGNTIYF. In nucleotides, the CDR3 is TGTGCCAGCAGGACAGGGGGAGGAAACACCATATATTTT.

The chain's CDR3 is CASSPKLAGGNEQYF. The CDR3 DNA follows: TGTGCCAGCAGCCCTAAACTAGCGGGAGGTAACGAGCAGTACTTC. This chain joins TRBV7-9 and TRBJ2-7, with TRBD2 matching over 12 bases. Germline values: CDR1 SEHNR, CDR2 FQNEAQ (reference sequence). The CDR3 contains 15 residues. The V and J ends lost 5 bases and 5 bases, in that order; junction bases with no gene match: 7.

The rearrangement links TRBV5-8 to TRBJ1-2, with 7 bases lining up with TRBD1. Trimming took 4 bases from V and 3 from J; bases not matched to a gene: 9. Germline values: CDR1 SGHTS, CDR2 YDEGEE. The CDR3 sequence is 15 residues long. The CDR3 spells CASSIGQVFDYGYTF. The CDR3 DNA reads TGTGCCAGCAGCATAGGACAGGTCTTTGACTATGGCTACACCTTC. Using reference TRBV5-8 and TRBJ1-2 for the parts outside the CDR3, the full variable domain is EAGVTQSPTHLIKTRGQQATLRCSPISGHTSVYWYQQALGLGLQFLLWYDEGEERNRGNFPPRFSGRQFPNYSSELNVNALELEDSALYLCASSIGQVFDYGYTFGSGTRLTVV.

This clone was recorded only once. The CDR3 bases are TGTGCCAGCAGTTACTCGAGGCAGGGAAATTCACCCCTCCACTTT. Amino acid sequence: CASSYSRQGNSPLHF. The chain is built from TRBV6-6 and TRBJ1-6; TRBD1 is a possible D gene (5 bases). V gave up 0 bases and J gave up 7 bases, with 10 bases separating them. Germline-derived CDR1 and CDR2 are MNHNY and SVGAGI (reference sequence). There are 15 residues in the CDR3.

CDR3 loop: CASSSGGGGDTQYF. The CDR3 bases are TGTGCCAGCAGCAGCGGGGGTGGTGGAGATACGCAGTATTTT. The gene calls are TRBV5-5 and TRBJ2-3, with 8 positions matching TRBD2. Trimming took 4 bases from V and 5 from J; bases not matched to a gene: 6. The CDR3 contains 14 residues. Germline V gene data show CDR1 as SGHKS and CDR2 as YYEKEE (reference sequence).

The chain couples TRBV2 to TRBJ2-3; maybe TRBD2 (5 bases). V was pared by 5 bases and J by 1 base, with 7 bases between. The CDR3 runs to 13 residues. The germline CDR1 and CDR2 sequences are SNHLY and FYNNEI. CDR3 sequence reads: CASSLGGTDTQYF. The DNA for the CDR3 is TGTGCCAGCAGTCTCGGGGGCACAGATACGCAGTATTTT.

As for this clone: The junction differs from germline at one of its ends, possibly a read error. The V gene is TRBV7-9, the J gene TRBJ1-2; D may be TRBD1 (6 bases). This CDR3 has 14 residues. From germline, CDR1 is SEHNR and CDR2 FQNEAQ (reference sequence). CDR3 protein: CSSRSTGTNYGYTF. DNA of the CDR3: TGTTCCAGCAGGTCGACAGGAACTAACTATGGCTACACCTTC.

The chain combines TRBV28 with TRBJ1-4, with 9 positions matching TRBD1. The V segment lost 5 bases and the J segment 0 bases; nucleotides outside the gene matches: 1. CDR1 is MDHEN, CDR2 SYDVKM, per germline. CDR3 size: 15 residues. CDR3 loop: CASSTGGTTNEKLFF. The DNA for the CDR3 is TGTGCCAGCAGTACAGGGGGCACAACTAATGAAAAACTGTTTTTT.

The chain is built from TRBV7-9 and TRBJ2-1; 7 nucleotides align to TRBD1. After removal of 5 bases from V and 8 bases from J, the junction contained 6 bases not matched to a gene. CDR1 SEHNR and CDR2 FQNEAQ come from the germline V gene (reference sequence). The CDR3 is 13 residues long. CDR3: CASSKYRGDEQFF. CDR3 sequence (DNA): TGTGCCAGCAGCAAATACAGGGGAGATGAGCAGTTCTTC. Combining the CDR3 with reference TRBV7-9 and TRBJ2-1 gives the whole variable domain DTGVSQNPRHKITKRGQNVTFRCDPISEHNRLYWYRQTLGQGPEFLTYFQNEAQLEKSRLLSDRFSAERPKGSFSTLEIQRTEQGDSAMYLCASSKYRGDEQFFGPGTRLTVL.

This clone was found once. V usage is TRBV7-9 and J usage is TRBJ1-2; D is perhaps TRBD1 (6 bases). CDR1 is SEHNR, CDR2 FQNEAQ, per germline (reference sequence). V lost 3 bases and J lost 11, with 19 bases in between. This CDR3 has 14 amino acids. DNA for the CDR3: TGTGCCAGCAGCTTCCCCGGACAGACCAGCGGTTACACCTTC. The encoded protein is CASSFPGQTSGYTF. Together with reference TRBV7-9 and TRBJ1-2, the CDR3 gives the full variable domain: DTGVSQNPRHKITKRGQNVTFRCDPISEHNRLYWYRQTLGQGPEFLTYFQNEAQLEKSRLLSDRFSAERPKGSFSTLEIQRTEQGDSAMYLCASSFPGQTSGYTFGSGTRLTVV.

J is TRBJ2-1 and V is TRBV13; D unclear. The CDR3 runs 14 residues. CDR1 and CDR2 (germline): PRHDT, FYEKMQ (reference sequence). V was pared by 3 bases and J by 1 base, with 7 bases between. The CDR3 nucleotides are TGTGCCAGCAGCTTCGCACGGTCCTACAATGAGCAGTTCTTC. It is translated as CASSFARSYNEQFF.

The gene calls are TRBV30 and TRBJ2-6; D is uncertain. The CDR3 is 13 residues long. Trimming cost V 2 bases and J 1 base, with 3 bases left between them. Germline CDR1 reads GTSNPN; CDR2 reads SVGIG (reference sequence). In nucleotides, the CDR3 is TGTGCCTGGAGTCAATCTGGGGCCAACGTCCTGACTTTC. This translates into CAWSQSGANVLTF.

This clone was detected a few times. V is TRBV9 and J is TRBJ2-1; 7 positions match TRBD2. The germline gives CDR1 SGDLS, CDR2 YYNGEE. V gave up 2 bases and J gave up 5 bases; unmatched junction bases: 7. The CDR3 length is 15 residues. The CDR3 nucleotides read TGTGCCAGCAGCGTCCGGGGGGACCCACACAATGAGCAGTTCTTC. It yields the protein CASSVRGDPHNEQFF.

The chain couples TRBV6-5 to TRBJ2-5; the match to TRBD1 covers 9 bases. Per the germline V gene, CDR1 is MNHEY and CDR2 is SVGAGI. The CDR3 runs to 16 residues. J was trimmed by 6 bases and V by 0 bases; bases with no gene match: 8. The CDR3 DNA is TGTGCCAGCAGTTACTCGGGGACAGGGCTCTCAAAGACCCAGTACTTC. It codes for CASSYSGTGLSKTQYF.

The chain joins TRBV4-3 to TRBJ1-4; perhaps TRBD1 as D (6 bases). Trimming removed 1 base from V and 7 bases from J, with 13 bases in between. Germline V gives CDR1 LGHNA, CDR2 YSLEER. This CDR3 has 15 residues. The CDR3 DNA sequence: TGCGCCAGCAGCCAAGCAGGGGCGCTGGGTGAAAAACTGTTTTTT. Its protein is CASSQAGALGEKLFF.

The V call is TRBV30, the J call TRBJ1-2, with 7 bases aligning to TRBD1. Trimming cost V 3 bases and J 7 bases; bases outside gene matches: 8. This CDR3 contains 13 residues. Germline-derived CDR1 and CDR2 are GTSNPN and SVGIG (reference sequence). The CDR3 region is CAWRAKGASGYTF. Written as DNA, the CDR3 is TGTGCCTGGAGGGCGAAGGGGGCCAGTGGCTACACCTTC.

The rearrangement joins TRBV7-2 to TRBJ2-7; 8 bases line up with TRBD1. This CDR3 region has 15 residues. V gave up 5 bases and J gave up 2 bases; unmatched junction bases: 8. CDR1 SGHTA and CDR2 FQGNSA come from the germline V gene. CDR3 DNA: TGTGCCAGCAGCCTTGGGGGGACAGGAGCCTACGAGCAGTACTTC. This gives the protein CASSLGGTGAYEQYF.

The CDR3 loop is CASSHPGQATYEQYF. The CDR3 DNA reads TGTGCCAGCAGCCACCCCGGACAGGCCACCTACGAGCAGTACTTC. The rearrangement uses TRBV2 and TRBJ2-7; 7 bases fit TRBD1. V was clipped by 6 bases and J by 2 bases; unmatched bases: 10. The CDR3 covers 15 residues. CDR1 SNHLY and CDR2 FYNNEI come from the germline V gene. The variable domain in full, with the rest retrieved from reference TRBV2 and TRBJ2-7, is EPEVTQTPSHQVTQMGQEVILRCVPISNHLYFYWYRQILGQKVEFLVSFYNNEISEKSEIFDDQFSVERPDGSNFTLKIRSTKLEDSAMYFCASSHPGQATYEQYFGPGTRLTVT.

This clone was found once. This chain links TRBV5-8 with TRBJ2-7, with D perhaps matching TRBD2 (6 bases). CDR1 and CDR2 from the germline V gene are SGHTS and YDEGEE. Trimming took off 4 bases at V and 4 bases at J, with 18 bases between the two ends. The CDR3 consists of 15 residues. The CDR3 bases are TGTGCCAGCAGCGCAAACCCGGGACTGAAGTACGAGCAGTACTTC. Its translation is CASSANPGLKYEQYF.

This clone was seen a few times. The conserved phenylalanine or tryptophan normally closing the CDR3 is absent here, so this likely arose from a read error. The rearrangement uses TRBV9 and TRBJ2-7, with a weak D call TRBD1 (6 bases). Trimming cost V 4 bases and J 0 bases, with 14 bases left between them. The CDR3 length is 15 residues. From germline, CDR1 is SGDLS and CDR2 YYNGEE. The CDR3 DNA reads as TGTGCCAGCAGCTGCCAGGGGCCCTGCTCCTACGAGCAGTACTTG. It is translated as CASSCQGPCSYEQYL.